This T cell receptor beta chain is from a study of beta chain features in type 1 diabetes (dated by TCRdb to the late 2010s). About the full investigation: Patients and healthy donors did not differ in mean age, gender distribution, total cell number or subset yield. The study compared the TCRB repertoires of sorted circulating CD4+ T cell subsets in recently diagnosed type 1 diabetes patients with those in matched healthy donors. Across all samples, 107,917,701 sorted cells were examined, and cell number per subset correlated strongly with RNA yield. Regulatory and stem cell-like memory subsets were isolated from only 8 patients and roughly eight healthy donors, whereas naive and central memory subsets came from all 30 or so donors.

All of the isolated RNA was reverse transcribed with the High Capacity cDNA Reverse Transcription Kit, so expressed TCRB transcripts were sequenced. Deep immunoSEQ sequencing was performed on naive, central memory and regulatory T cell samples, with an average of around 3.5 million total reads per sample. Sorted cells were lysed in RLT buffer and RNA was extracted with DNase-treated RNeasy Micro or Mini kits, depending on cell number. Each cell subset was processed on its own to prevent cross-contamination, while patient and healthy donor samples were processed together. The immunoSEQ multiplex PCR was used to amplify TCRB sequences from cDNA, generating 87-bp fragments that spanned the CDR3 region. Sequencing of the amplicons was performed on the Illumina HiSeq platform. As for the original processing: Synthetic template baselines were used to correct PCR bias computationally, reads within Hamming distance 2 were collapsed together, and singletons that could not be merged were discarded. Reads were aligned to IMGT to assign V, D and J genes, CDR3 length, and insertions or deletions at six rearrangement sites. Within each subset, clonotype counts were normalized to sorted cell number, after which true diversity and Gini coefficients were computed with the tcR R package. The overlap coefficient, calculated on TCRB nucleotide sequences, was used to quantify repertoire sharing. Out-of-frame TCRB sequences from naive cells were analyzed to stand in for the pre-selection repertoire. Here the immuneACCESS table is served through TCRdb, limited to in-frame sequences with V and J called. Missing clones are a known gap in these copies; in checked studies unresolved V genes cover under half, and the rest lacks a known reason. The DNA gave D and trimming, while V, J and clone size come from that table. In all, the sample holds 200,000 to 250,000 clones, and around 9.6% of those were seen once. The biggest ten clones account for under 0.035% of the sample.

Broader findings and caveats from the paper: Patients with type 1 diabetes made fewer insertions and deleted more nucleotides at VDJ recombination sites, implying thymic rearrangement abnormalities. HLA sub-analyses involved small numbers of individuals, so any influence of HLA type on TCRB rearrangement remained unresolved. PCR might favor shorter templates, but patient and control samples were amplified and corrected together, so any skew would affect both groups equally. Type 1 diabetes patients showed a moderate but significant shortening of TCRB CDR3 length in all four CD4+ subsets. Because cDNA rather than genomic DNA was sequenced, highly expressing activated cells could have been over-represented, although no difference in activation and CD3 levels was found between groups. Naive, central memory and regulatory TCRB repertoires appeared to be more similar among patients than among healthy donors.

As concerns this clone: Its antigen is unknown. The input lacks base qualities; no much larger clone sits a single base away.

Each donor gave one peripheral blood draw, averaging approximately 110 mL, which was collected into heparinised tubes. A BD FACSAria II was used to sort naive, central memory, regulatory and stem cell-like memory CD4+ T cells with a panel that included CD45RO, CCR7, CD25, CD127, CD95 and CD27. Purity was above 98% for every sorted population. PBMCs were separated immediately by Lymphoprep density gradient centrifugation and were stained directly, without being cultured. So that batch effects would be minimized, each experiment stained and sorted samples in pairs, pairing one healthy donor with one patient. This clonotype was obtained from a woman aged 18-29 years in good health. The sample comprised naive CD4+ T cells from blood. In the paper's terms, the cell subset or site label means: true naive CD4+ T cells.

The bases read TGCAGCGTTGCGTTTGGACAAGCTGGAAACACCATATATTTT. Translated, this gives CSVAFGQAGNTIYF. The V and J segments used are TRBV29-1 and TRBJ1-3; perhaps TRBD1 is the D gene, with 5 bases matching. Including the terminal cysteine and phenylalanine, the CDR3 comprises 14 residues. The CDR3 DNA has 42 bases and is translated from base 1. Between the V and J ends, shortened by 4 bases and 2 bases respectively, the junction contains 12 bases. In the germline V gene, CDR1 corresponds to SQVTM and CDR2 to ANQGSEA.